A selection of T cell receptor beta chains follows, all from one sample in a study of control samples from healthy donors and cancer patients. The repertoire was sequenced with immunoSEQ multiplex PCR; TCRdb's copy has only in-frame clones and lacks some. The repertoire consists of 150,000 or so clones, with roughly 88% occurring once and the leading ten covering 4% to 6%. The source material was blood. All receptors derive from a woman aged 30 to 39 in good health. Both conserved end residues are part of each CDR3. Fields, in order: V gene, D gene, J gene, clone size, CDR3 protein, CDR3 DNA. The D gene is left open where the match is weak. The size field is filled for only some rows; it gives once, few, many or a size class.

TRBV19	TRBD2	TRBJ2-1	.	CASSLAGGPLDEQFF	TGTGCCAGTAGTTTAGCGGGAGGGCCTCTCGATGAGCAGTTCTTC
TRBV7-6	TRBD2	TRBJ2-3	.	CASSQSTSGGQVGRTQYF	TGTGCCAGCAGCCAATCGACTAGCGGGGGGCAAGTGGGGCGGACGCAGTATTTT
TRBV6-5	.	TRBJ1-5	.	CASSITGNQPQHF	TGTGCCAGCAGTATAACAGGGAATCAGCCCCAGCATTTT
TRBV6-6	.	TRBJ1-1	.	CASSYRVTEAFF	TGTGCCAGCAGTTACAGGGTCACTGAAGCTTTCTTT
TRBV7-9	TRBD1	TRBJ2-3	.	CASSLARTGVPDTQYF	TGTGCCAGCAGCTTAGCAAGAACAGGGGTTCCAGATACGCAGTATTTT
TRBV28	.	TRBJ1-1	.	CASRAGPNLGTEAFF	TGTGCCAGCAGGGCAGGGCCCAATCTGGGAACTGAAGCTTTCTTT
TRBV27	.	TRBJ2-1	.	CASSFPSGGEQFF	TGTGCCAGCAGTTTTCCATCGGGCGGTGAGCAGTTCTTC
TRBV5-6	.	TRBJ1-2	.	CASSFPTLGGARGYTF	TGTGCCAGCAGCTTTCCTACCCTAGGCGGGGCGCGTGGCTACACCTTC
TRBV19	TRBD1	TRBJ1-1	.	CASSSRGPFTEAFF	TGTGCCAGTAGTTCCAGGGGGCCGTTCACTGAAGCTTTCTTT
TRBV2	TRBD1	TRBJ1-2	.	CASSSQGINYGYTF	TGTGCCAGCAGTTCACAGGGGATTAACTATGGCTACACCTTC
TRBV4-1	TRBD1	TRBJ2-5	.	CASRQTTGDQETQYF	TGCGCCAGCAGGCAAACGACAGGGGACCAAGAGACCCAGTACTTC
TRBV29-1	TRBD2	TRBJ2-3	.	CSVASSGSPDTQYF	TGCAGCGTTGCCTCTAGCGGGAGCCCCGATACGCAGTATTTT
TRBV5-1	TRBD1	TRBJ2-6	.	CASSVGDSPNVLTF	TGCGCCAGCAGCGTGGGGGACAGTCCGAACGTCCTGACTTTC
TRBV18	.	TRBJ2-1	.	CASSPSSIQYNEQFF	TGTGCCAGCTCACCATCCTCCATACAGTACAATGAGCAGTTCTTC
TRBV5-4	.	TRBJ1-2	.	CASSLQGTNGYTF	TGTGCCAGCAGCTTACAGGGAACGAATGGCTACACCTTC
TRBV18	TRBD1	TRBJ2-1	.	CASSPPGQDPNEQFF	TGTGCCAGCTCACCACCGGGACAGGACCCTAATGAGCAGTTCTTC
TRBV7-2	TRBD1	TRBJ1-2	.	CASSLKAGGRSYTF	TGTGCCAGCAGCCTTAAGGCAGGGGGTCGGAGCTACACCTTC
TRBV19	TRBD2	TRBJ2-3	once	CASNAGATDTQYF	TGTGCCAGTAACGCGGGAGCAACAGATACGCAGTATTTT
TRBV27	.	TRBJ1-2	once	CASSSLGGGGYTF	TGTGCCAGCAGTTCCCTTGGCGGGGGTGGCTACACCTTC
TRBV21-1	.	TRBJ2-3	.	CASSDRTHTDTQYF	TGTGCCAGCAGCGACAGAACCCACACAGATACGCAGTATTTT
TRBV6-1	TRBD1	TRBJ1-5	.	CASSEGTGNQPQHF	TGTGCCAGCAGTGAAGGGACAGGGAATCAGCCCCAGCATTTT
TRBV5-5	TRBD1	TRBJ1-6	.	CASSPRDRGQGSPLHF	TGTGCCAGCAGCCCTAGGGACAGGGGGCAAGGTTCACCCCTCCACTTT
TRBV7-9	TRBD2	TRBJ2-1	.	CASRGGREYNEQFF	TGTGCCAGCCGAGGCGGGAGGGAATACAATGAGCAGTTCTTC
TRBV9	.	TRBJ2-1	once	CASSVGQSSYNEQFF	TGTGCCAGCAGCGTAGGGCAGAGCTCCTACAATGAGCAGTTCTTC
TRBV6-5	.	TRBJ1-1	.	CASRDFEGWNTEAFF	TGTGCCAGCAGGGACTTTGAGGGATGGAACACTGAAGCTTTCTTT
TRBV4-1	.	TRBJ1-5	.	CASSPTGSSNQPQHF	TGCGCCAGCAGCCCAACGGGCAGCAGCAATCAGCCCCAGCATTTT
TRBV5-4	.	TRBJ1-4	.	CASSLGGASEKLFF	TGTGCCAGCAGCTTGGGGGGGGCAAGCGAAAAACTGTTTTTT
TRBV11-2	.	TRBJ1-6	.	CASSASGSYNSPLHF	TGTGCCAGCAGCGCCTCAGGCTCCTATAATTCACCCCTCCACTTT
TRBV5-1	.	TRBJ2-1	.	CASSLAAGPYNEQFF	TGCGCCAGCAGCTTGGCCGCGGGGCCCTACAATGAGCAGTTCTTC
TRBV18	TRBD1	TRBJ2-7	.	CASSQGQGEYEQYF	TGTGCCAGCTCACAGGGACAGGGGGAATACGAGCAGTACTTC
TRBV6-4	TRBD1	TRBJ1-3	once	CASSDRDRSSGNTIYF	TGTGCCAGCAGTGACCGGGACAGGAGCTCTGGAAACACCATATATTTT
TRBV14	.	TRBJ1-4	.	CASSPTGWEKLFF	TGTGCCAGCAGCCCGACGGGGTGGGAAAAACTGTTTTTT
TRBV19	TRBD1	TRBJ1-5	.	CASSIGRGQISQHF	TGTGCCAGTAGTATCGGCAGGGGACAGATATCCCAGCATTTT
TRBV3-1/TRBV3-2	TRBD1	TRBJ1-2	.	CASSPTPGTAKNYGYTF	TGTGCCAGCAGCCCTACCCCCGGGACAGCAAAAAACTATGGCTACACCTTC
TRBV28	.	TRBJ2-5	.	CASTPGMGSVETQYF	TGTGCCAGCACCCCCGGGATGGGTAGTGTAGAGACCCAGTACTTC
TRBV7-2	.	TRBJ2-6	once	CASSLGRVSGANVLTF	TGTGCCAGCAGCTTAGGCCGGGTCTCTGGGGCCAACGTCCTGACTTTC
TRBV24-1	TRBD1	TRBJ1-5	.	CATSDWGQGSNQPQHF	TGTGCCACCAGTGATTGGGGACAGGGAAGCAATCAGCCCCAGCATTTT
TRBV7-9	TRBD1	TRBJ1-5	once	CASSRWTGASNQPQHF	TGTGCCAGCAGCCGATGGACAGGGGCGAGCAATCAGCCCCAGCATTTT
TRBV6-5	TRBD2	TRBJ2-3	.	CASSLAGGPDTQYF	TGTGCCAGCAGCCTAGCGGGGGGGCCGGATACGCAGTATTTT
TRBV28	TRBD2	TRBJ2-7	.	CASSLRQGLATFTIYEQYF	TGTGCCAGCAGCCTTCGACAGGGACTAGCCACTTTCACGATCTACGAGCAGTACTTC
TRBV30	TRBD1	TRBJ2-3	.	CAWTRGQSTDTQYF	TGTGCCTGGACCCGGGGACAGAGCACAGATACGCAGTATTTT
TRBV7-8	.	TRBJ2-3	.	CASTPETVTDTQYF	TGTGCCAGCACCCCTGAGACAGTTACCGATACGCAGTATTTT
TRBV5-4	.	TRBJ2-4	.	CASSFGGGGGKNIQYF	TGTGCCAGCAGCTTCGGTGGAGGGGGCGGCAAAAACATTCAGTACTTC
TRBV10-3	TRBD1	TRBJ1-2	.	CAIRAGGGSDGYTF	TGTGCCATCAGGGCAGGGGGTGGGAGCGATGGCTACACCTTC
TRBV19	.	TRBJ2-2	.	CASSIPSGANTGELFF	TGTGCCAGTAGTATTCCATCGGGGGCGAACACCGGGGAGCTGTTTTTT
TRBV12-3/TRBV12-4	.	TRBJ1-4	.	CASSLSREKLFF	TGTGCCAGCAGTTTATCGCGGGAAAAACTGTTTTTT
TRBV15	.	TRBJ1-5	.	CATSRRDRSNQPQHF	TGTGCCACCAGCAGACGAGACAGGAGCAATCAGCCCCAGCATTTT
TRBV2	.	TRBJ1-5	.	CASSQGVRQPQHF	TGTGCCAGCAGCCAAGGGGTTCGGCAGCCCCAGCATTTT
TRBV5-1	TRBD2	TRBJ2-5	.	CASRLADPWETQYF	TGCGCCAGCAGGCTAGCGGACCCATGGGAGACCCAGTACTTC
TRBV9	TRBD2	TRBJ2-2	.	CASSVSSGGVHTGELFF	TGTGCCAGCAGCGTGTCTAGCGGGGGGGTCCACACCGGGGAGCTGTTTTTT
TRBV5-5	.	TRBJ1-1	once	CASSYGTNTEAFF	TGTGCCAGCAGCTATGGAACGAACACTGAAGCTTTCTTT
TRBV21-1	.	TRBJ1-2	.	CASSKEGFNYGYTF	TGTGCCAGCAGCAAAGAGGGCTTTAACTATGGCTACACCTTC
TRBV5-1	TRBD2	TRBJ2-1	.	CASSLSSGGANEQFF	TGCGCCAGCAGCTTGAGTAGCGGGGGGGCTAATGAGCAGTTCTTC
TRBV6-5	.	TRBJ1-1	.	CASRATDKNTEAFF	TGTGCCAGCAGAGCGACAGACAAGAACACTGAAGCTTTCTTT